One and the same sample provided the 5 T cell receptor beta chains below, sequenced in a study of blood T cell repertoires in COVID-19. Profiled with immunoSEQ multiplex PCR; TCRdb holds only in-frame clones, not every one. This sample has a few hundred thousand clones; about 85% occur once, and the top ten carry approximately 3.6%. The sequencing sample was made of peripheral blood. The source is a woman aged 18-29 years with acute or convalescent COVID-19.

The CDR3 region is CASGLDRGGTGVDTQYF. The DNA of the CDR3 is TGTGCTAGTGGTTTGGATCGCGGTGGGACAGGGGTTGATACGCAGTATTTT. The V gene is TRBV12-5, the J gene TRBJ2-3; TRBD1 agrees at 10 bases. The CDR3 runs 17 residues. In germline, CDR1 is LGHNT, CDR2 FRNRAP. V was pared by 1 base and J by 6 bases, with 10 bases of the junction left unmatched.

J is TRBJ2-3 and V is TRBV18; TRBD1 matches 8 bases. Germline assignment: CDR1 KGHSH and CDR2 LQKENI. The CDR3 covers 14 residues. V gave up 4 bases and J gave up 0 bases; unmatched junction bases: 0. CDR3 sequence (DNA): TGTGCCAGCTCACGGACAGGGAGCACAGATACGCAGTATTTT. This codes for CASSRTGSTDTQYF.

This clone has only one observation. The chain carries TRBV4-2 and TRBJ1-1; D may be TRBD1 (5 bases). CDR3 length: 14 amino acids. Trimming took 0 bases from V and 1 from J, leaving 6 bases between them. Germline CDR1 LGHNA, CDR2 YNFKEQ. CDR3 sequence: CASSQETANTEAFF. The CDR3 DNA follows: TGTGCCAGCAGCCAAGAGACAGCGAACACTGAAGCTTTCTTT.

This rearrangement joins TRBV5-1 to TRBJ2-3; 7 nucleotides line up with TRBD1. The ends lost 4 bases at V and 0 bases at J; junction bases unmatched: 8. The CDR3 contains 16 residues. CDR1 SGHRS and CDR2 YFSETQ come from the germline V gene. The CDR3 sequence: CASSALTGSSTDTQYF. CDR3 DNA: TGCGCCAGCAGCGCCCTGACAGGGTCGAGCACAGATACGCAGTATTTT.

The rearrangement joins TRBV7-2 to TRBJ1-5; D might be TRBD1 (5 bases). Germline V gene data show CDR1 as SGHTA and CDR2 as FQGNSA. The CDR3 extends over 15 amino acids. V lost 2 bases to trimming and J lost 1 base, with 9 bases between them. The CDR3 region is CASSLSGRSNQPQHF. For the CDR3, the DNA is TGTGCCAGCAGCTTATCAGGGAGGAGCAATCAGCCCCAGCATTTT.